One sample yielded the 27 T cell receptor beta chains listed below, sequenced in a study of identical twins. TCRdb used MiXCR to reprocess the 5' RACE reads, holding one entry per CDR3 protein. The sample lists under 900,000 distinct CDR3 sequences; more than 9% were seen once. The data also belong to a second study, concerning yellow fever vaccine responses in identical twins.

What was sequenced was PBMCs. The receptors derive from a woman aged 18-29 years in good health.

The chain employs TRBV18 and TRBJ1-1, with D tentatively TRBD1 (5 bases). Germline V gives CDR1 KGHSH, CDR2 LQKENI. V was clipped by 2 bases and J by 0 bases, with 13 bases between them. CDR3 length: 16 residues. CDR3 sequence (DNA): TGTGCCAGCTCACCAGTCGGGGGGAATCTGAACACTGAAGCTTTCTTT. This translates into CASSPVGGNLNTEAFF.

The chain uses TRBV24-1 and TRBJ2-3; 10 bases align to TRBD2. The CDR3 is 15 residues long. V trimming: 4 bases; J trimming: 7 bases; junction bases outside the gene matches: 7. CDR1 KGHDR and CDR2 SFDVKD come from the germline V gene. The CDR3 sequence: CATSEPTSGRYTQYF. The DNA for the CDR3 is TGTGCCACCAGTGAACCGACTAGCGGGCGCTATACGCAGTATTTT.

The rearrangement links TRBV6-2 or TRBV6-3 to TRBJ2-1; D gene unclear. Trimming cost V 0 bases and J 3 bases, with 9 bases left between them. The CDR3 is made up of 15 amino acids. Germline CDR1 and CDR2: MNHEY and SVGEGT. The CDR3 loop reads CASSYSPTIYNEQFF. The CDR3 nucleotides read TGTGCCAGCAGTTACTCTCCGACAATCTACAATGAGCAGTTCTTC.

This clonotype was counted between two and nine times. The V gene is TRBV5-4, the J gene TRBJ1-6, with 7 bases fitting TRBD1. Germline CDR1 and CDR2: SGHNT and YYREEE (reference sequence). The V segment lost 4 bases and the J segment 9 bases; nucleotides outside the gene matches: 10. The CDR3 loop spans 15 amino acids. CDR3 loop: CASSQVDRDVSPLHF. As DNA, the CDR3 is TGTGCCAGCAGCCAGGTTGACAGGGATGTTTCACCCCTCCACTTT.

The rearrangement links TRBV20-1 to TRBJ2-5; D is unclear. V lost 1 base and J lost 1, with 4 bases in between. CDR3 length equals 12 residues. The germline V gene has CDR1 DFQATT and CDR2 SNEGSKA (reference sequence). The DNA for the CDR3 is TGCAGTGCTAGAGGGGTCCAAGAGACCCAGTACTTC. It is translated as CSARGVQETQYF.

The chain links TRBV20-1 to TRBJ2-1; no reliable D call. From germline, CDR1 is DFQATT and CDR2 SNEGSKA (reference sequence). The CDR3 extends over 10 amino acids. The V gene lost 5 bases and the J gene lost 9 bases, with 8 bases spanning the gap. CDR3 in DNA: TGCAGTGCTGGACGACTTGAGCAGTTCTTC. As protein: CSAGRLEQFF.

This chain uses TRBV6-1 with TRBJ2-7, with D possibly TRBD2 on 5 matching bases. The ends were cut back, 6 bases at V and 3 bases at J, with 9 bases in the middle. Germline loops: CDR1 MNHNS, CDR2 SASEGT. The CDR3 is 12 amino acids. This CDR3 is CASSPSFYEQYF. The CDR3 bases are TGTGCCAGCAGCCCTAGCTTCTACGAGCAGTACTTC.

This clonotype was picked up a small number of times. The chain is built from TRBV5-1 and TRBJ2-1; D gene uncertain. From germline, CDR1 is SGHRS and CDR2 YFSETQ. Trimming left V 2 bases short and J 2 bases short, with 8 bases between. The CDR3 totals 14 residues. Here the CDR3 reads CASSLRLTYNEQFF. In DNA form, the CDR3 reads TGCGCCAGCAGCTTACGACTTACCTACAATGAGCAGTTCTTC.

The CDR3 loop is CAISESGQGGTSGRNEQFF. CDR3 nucleotides: TGTGCCATCAGTGAGTCCGGACAGGGGGGGACTAGCGGGAGAAATGAGCAGTTCTTC. V gene TRBV10-3 combines with J gene TRBJ2-1; the match to TRBD2 covers 14 bases. J lost 7 bases, V lost 0 bases, and 11 bases had no gene match. The CDR3 covers 19 residues. Germline loops: CDR1 ENHRY, CDR2 SYGVKD.

There are a few counts of this clonotype. The chain carries TRBV5-1 and TRBJ2-2; perhaps D is TRBD1 or TRBD2 (7 bases each). V gave up 4 bases and J gave up 4 bases, with 17 bases separating them. Germline loops: CDR1 SGHRS, CDR2 YFSETQ. This CDR3 contains 16 residues. CDR3 nucleotides: TGCGCCAGCAGCCCTTACGCAGGGGGGGGCACCGGGGAGCTGTTTTTT. The encoded protein is CASSPYAGGGTGELFF.

This clonotype was observed many times. The chain couples TRBV6-1 to TRBJ1-1; no clear D. The CDR3 is made up of 14 amino acids. CDR1 and CDR2 from the germline V gene are MNHNS and SASEGT. V lost 6 bases and J 0 bases, leaving 11 bases between the germline ends. CDR3: CASRAEGMNTEAFF. The CDR3 DNA sequence: TGTGCCAGCAGGGCGGAGGGTATGAACACTGAAGCTTTCTTT.

In DNA, the CDR3 is TGCAGTGCTTACAGGGTTTCCGGGGAGCTGTTTTTT. Its protein product is CSAYRVSGELFF. The chain joins TRBV20-1 to TRBJ2-2, with a weak D call TRBD1 (6 bases). The V gene's germline CDR1 is DFQATT and CDR2 SNEGSKA (reference sequence). This CDR3 is 12 amino acids long. Trimming left V 5 bases short and J 6 bases short, with 10 bases between.

This clonotype was observed at least ten times. This chain connects TRBV20-1 to TRBJ2-1; TRBD2 matches at 11 bases. The CDR3 contains 16 residues. Germline loops: CDR1 DFQATT, CDR2 SNEGSKA (reference sequence). V shed 3 bases and J 2 bases; nucleotides not matched to a gene: 6. The CDR3 nucleotides are TGCAGTGCTAGTATATCTAGCGGGAGGCCCTACAATGAGCAGTTCTTC. Its protein is CSASISSGRPYNEQFF.

This clonotype was recorded a few times. J is TRBJ2-3 and V is TRBV20-1; D is possibly TRBD1 (6 bases). Per germline, CDR1 DFQATT and CDR2 SNEGSKA (reference sequence). The CDR3 is made up of 13 amino acids. V lost 7 bases to trimming and J lost 1 base, with 12 bases between them. The CDR3 loop is CSVVTGGTDTQYF. CDR3 bases: TGCAGTGTTGTGACAGGCGGCACAGATACGCAGTATTTT.

This clonotype has just a few counts. The rearrangement joins TRBV6-4 to TRBJ2-1, with a possible D match to TRBD1 (6 bases). The CDR3 has 15 residues. V shed 6 bases and J shed 2 bases, with 14 bases lying between them. Per the germline V gene, CDR1 is MRHNA and CDR2 is SNTAGT. CDR3 coding DNA: TGTGCCAGCAGCGGGACAACAAGACCCTACAATGAGCAGTTCTTC. Protein: CASSGTTRPYNEQFF.

This clonotype was observed a few times. The gene calls are TRBV4-1 and TRBJ2-4; D tentatively reads TRBD1 or TRBD2 (6 bases each). The CDR3 has 14 amino acids. Germline CDR1 and CDR2: MGHRA and YSYEKL. Trimming removed 0 bases at V and 13 bases at J, with 16 bases between. In nucleotides, the CDR3 is TGCGCCAGCAGCCAAGATTCGGGGGCGATACCCCAGTACTTC. It is translated as CASSQDSGAIPQYF.

Ten or more counts support this clonotype. V is TRBV10-2 and J is TRBJ2-3; 10 bases are shared with TRBD2. CDR3 size: 15 residues. V lost 6 bases to trimming and J lost 2 bases; unmatched junction nucleotides: 5. Germline CDR1 and CDR2: WSHSY and SAAADI. CDR3 DNA sequence: TGCGCCAGCAGAGAAGCGGGGGGGATCACAGATACGCAGTATTTT. It is translated as CASREAGGITDTQYF.

The J gene is TRBJ2-3, the V gene TRBV7-9, with D maybe TRBD2 (5 bases). The V gene's germline CDR1 is SEHNR and CDR2 FQNEAQ (reference sequence). V was cut by 1 base and J by 5 bases, with 13 bases left in between. This CDR3 contains 15 residues. CDR3 nucleotide sequence: TGTGCCAGCAGCTTAGTTGTGGGAGTGGTAGATACGCAGTATTTT. Translating gives CASSLVVGVVDTQYF.

This clonotype was recorded a few times. The V gene is TRBV20-1, the J gene TRBJ2-1; the D is unclear. The CDR3 runs 13 residues. Germline V lookup: CDR1 DFQATT, CDR2 SNEGSKA (reference sequence). Trimming stripped 2 bases from V and 8 bases from J, with 13 bases between. CDR3 sequence reads: CSARSPNGHEQFF. In nucleotides, the CDR3 is TGCAGTGCTAGAAGCCCCAACGGGCATGAGCAGTTCTTC.

This clonotype came up many times. This chain links TRBV12-3 or TRBV12-4 with TRBJ2-3; 14 nucleotides line up with TRBD2. Losses at the gene ends were 5 bases for V and 6 bases for J; bases not matched to a gene: 7. The CDR3 contains 16 residues. The CDR3 here is CASSLRLAGGSDTQYF. The CDR3 bases are TGTGCCAGCAGTCTGCGACTAGCGGGAGGGAGTGATACGCAGTATTTT.

This clonotype came up many times. The chain couples TRBV6-5 to TRBJ1-1; D remains ambiguous. The CDR3 length is 15 residues. The germline CDR1 and CDR2 sequences are MNHEY and SVGAGI. Deletions cut 3 bases from V and 5 bases from J, with 16 bases between. The CDR3 sequence: CASSYSLITATEAFF. The CDR3 DNA is TGTGCCAGCAGTTATAGCCTAATTACAGCGACTGAAGCTTTCTTT.

In this sample, this clonotype turned up once. The rearrangement links TRBV5-4 to TRBJ2-2; D is undetermined. The CDR3 extends over 13 amino acids. Trimming shortened V by 4 bases and J by 2 bases, and 6 bases separated the two germline ends. CDR1 and CDR2 (germline): SGHNT, YYREEE (reference sequence). Here the CDR3 DNA reads TGTGCCAGCAGCACCTTAAACACCGGGGAGCTGTTTTTT. Amino acid sequence: CASSTLNTGELFF.

This clonotype has a count of ten or more. The V call is TRBV20-1, the J call TRBJ2-5; D is uncertain. The V gene's germline CDR1 is DFQATT and CDR2 SNEGSKA (reference sequence). The V and J ends lost 2 bases and 4 bases respectively, with 8 bases between them. The CDR3 is 12 amino acids. The chain's CDR3 is CSARLVPETQYF. For the CDR3, the DNA is TGCAGTGCTAGATTGGTCCCAGAGACCCAGTACTTC.

In its sample, this clonotype was seen a few times. The gene calls are TRBV24-1 and TRBJ2-3; D might be TRBD2 (6 bases). The CDR3 sequence is 13 residues long. V lost 6 bases and J lost 7, with 13 bases in between. Germline V CDR1 and CDR2: KGHDR, SFDVKD. CDR3 nucleotides: TGTGCCACCAGTCGGACTACCCCTTATACGCAGTATTTT. Residues: CATSRTTPYTQYF.

This clonotype was seen ten or more times. The V and J genes are TRBV4-1 and TRBJ2-2, with 7 positions matching TRBD2. Germline-derived CDR1 and CDR2 are MGHRA and YSYEKL. The CDR3 is 17 residues long. The V segment lost 1 base and the J segment 4 bases; nucleotides outside the gene matches: 9. The CDR3 protein is CASSQVGLAAFTGELFF. CDR3 DNA sequence: TGCGCCAGCAGCCAAGTGGGGCTAGCGGCTTTCACCGGGGAGCTGTTTTTT.

The rearrangement uses TRBV6-1 and TRBJ1-1, with D maybe TRBD1 (5 bases). Deletions cut 10 bases from V and 5 bases from J, with 8 bases between. CDR3 size: 10 residues. Germline CDR1 reads MNHNS; CDR2 reads SASEGT. CDR3 residues: CAIWGTEAFF. DNA of the CDR3: TGTGCCATTTGGGGGACTGAAGCTTTCTTT.

This chain links TRBV7-8 with TRBJ2-2; TRBD1 matches 7 bases. The germline V gene has CDR1 SGHVS and CDR2 FQNEAQ. The CDR3 length is 15 residues. Germline trimming cut 6 bases from V and 1 base from J; bases unmatched to any gene: 5. The CDR3 protein is CASRVTGMNTGELFF. The CDR3 region has the DNA TGTGCCAGCAGAGTGACAGGGATGAACACCGGGGAGCTGTTTTTT.